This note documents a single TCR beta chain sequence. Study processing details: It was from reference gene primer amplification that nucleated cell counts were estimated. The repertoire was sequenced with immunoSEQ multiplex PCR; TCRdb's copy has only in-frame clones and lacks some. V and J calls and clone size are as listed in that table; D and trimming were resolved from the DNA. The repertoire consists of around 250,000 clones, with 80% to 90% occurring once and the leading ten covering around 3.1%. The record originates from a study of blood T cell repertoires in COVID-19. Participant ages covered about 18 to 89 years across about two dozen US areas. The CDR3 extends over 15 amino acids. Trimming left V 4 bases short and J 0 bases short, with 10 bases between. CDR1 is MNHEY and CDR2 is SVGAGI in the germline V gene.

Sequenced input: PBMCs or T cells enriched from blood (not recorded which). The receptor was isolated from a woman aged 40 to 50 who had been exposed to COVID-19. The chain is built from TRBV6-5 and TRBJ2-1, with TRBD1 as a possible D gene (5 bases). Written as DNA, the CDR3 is TGTGCCAGCAGTTCGACAGCAAGCTCCTACAATGAGCAGTTCTTC. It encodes CASSSTASSYNEQFF.